This is a list of T cell receptor beta chains from one sample in a study of cytomegalovirus exposure and HLA in healthy donors. Generated by immunoSEQ multiplex PCR, the TCRdb table keeps only in-frame clones and is missing some. Counted here are 80,000 to 130,000 clones, more than 65% occurring once; the ten biggest clones make up 0.9% to 1.5%. Sequencing was performed on PBMCs. These receptors originate from a woman aged 18 to 35 in good health and CMV-seronegative. Each CDR3 is given without its conserved first and last residue. Each record gives: V gene, J gene, CDR3 protein.

V gene: TRBV6-1; J gene: TRBJ2-7; CDR3 protein: ASSEEGHYEQY
V gene: TRBV7-6; J gene: TRBJ2-5; CDR3 protein: ASSLAARVETQY
V gene: TRBV2; J gene: TRBJ2-5; CDR3 protein: ASSDSGLAGGAETQY
V gene: TRBV10-3; J gene: TRBJ2-3; CDR3 protein: AISWTSGEMAQY
V gene: TRBV6-6; J gene: TRBJ1-5; CDR3 protein: ASSYYGNNQPQH
V gene: TRBV4-3; J gene: TRBJ2-7; CDR3 protein: ASSQDWDKFTYEQY
V gene: TRBV5-6; J gene: TRBJ1-1; CDR3 protein: ASSLTRGTEAF
V gene: TRBV5-6; J gene: TRBJ1-4; CDR3 protein: ASSLGDREFEKLF
V gene: TRBV19; J gene: TRBJ2-7; CDR3 protein: ASSTGLTAYEQY
V gene: TRBV19; J gene: TRBJ2-2; CDR3 protein: ASSPDRLTGELF
V gene: TRBV6-5; J gene: TRBJ1-3; CDR3 protein: ASRALGTGNTIY
V gene: TRBV5-4; J gene: TRBJ1-2; CDR3 protein: ASSLVGDRRYGYT
V gene: TRBV6-5; J gene: TRBJ1-2; CDR3 protein: ASSYEEGGYGYT
V gene: TRBV5-1; J gene: TRBJ2-5; CDR3 protein: ASSPGQGAKETQY
V gene: TRBV7-8; J gene: TRBJ2-5; CDR3 protein: ASSLAGGLRTQY
V gene: TRBV29-1; J gene: TRBJ2-1; CDR3 protein: SGRGGNEQF
V gene: TRBV28; J gene: TRBJ1-5; CDR3 protein: ASSQDPGQPQH
V gene: TRBV5-8; J gene: TRBJ2-5; CDR3 protein: ASSLAAGSFGSAETQY
V gene: TRBV11-3; J gene: TRBJ2-3; CDR3 protein: ASSGGTSGTDTQY
V gene: TRBV2; J gene: TRBJ2-1; CDR3 protein: ASGQGHEQF
V gene: TRBV28; J gene: TRBJ1-2; CDR3 protein: ASRPTGTNYGYT
V gene: TRBV10-3; J gene: TRBJ2-7; CDR3 protein: AISASGQTYEQY
V gene: TRBV19; J gene: TRBJ1-5; CDR3 protein: ASSSHRSNQPQH
V gene: TRBV20-1; J gene: TRBJ2-5; CDR3 protein: SAQGQETQY
V gene: TRBV4-1; J gene: TRBJ2-3; CDR3 protein: ASSSSQRGGMSDTQY
V gene: TRBV19; J gene: TRBJ2-5; CDR3 protein: ASSRREKGETQY
V gene: TRBV2; J gene: TRBJ2-5; CDR3 protein: ASRKDSGGAETQY
V gene: TRBV28; J gene: TRBJ1-4; CDR3 protein: ASKLGGREKLF
V gene: TRBV28; J gene: TRBJ2-7; CDR3 protein: ASSLWGQGARVLFKEQY
V gene: TRBV28; J gene: TRBJ2-7; CDR3 protein: ASSLPGNLGYEQY
V gene: TRBV14; J gene: TRBJ2-7; CDR3 protein: ASSQHLAGSSYEQY
V gene: TRBV27; J gene: TRBJ1-5; CDR3 protein: ASSGQGGQPQH
V gene: TRBV19; J gene: TRBJ2-2; CDR3 protein: ASSIGTSSGGELF
V gene: TRBV6-5; J gene: TRBJ1-1; CDR3 protein: ASSSWTDEAF
V gene: TRBV2; J gene: TRBJ2-1; CDR3 protein: ASSDEGPRQGDEQF
V gene: TRBV7-8; J gene: TRBJ2-2; CDR3 protein: ASSLGSGGNTGELF
V gene: TRBV15; J gene: TRBJ2-1; CDR3 protein: ATSSRTSGKGVDEQF
V gene: TRBV19; J gene: TRBJ1-1; CDR3 protein: AIRPDGTANTEAF
V gene: TRBV6-5; J gene: TRBJ2-2; CDR3 protein: ASSYARDSGELF
V gene: TRBV7-2; J gene: TRBJ2-1; CDR3 protein: ASSLELSSYNEQF
V gene: TRBV7-9; J gene: TRBJ2-3; CDR3 protein: ASSQGLDTQY
V gene: TRBV5-1; J gene: TRBJ1-5; CDR3 protein: ASSLGSPGQGPSAQH
V gene: TRBV5-1; J gene: TRBJ2-7; CDR3 protein: ASSQGQGDYEQY
V gene: TRBV2; J gene: TRBJ2-7; CDR3 protein: ASSKGQGGVHEQY
V gene: TRBV23-1; J gene: .; CDR3 protein: ASSLNSGGLVGEQF
V gene: TRBV6-6; J gene: TRBJ2-2; CDR3 protein: ASSTGTTNTGELF
V gene: TRBV2; J gene: TRBJ2-7; CDR3 protein: AWGLAGGSEQY
V gene: TRBV7-2; J gene: TRBJ2-2; CDR3 protein: ASSLSGRLAGRNGELF
V gene: TRBV19; J gene: TRBJ2-2; CDR3 protein: ASSMGRGGTGELF
V gene: TRBV4-1; J gene: TRBJ2-7; CDR3 protein: ASSQEFSFEQY
V gene: TRBV28; J gene: TRBJ1-2; CDR3 protein: ASSFPGQGIYGYT
V gene: TRBV6-5; J gene: TRBJ1-1; CDR3 protein: ASSRRGLNTEAF
V gene: TRBV9; J gene: TRBJ1-6; CDR3 protein: ASSVAQGSPLH